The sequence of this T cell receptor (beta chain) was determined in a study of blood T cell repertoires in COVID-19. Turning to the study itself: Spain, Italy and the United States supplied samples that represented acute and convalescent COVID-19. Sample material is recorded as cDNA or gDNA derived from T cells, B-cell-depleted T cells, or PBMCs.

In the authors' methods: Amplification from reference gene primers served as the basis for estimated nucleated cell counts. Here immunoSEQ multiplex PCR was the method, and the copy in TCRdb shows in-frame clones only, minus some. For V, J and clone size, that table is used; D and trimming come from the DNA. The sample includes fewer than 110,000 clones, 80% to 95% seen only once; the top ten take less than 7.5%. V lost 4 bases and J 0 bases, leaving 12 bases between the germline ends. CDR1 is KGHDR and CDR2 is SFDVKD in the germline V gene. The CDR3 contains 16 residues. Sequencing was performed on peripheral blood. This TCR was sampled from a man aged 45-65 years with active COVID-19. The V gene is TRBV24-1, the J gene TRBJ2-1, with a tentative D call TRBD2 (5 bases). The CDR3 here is CATSESRGSSYNEQFF. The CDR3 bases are TGTGCCACCAGTGAGTCGCGAGGGAGCTCCTACAATGAGCAGTTCTTC.